This T cell receptor (beta chain) was obtained from a study of OX40 agonist ivuxolimab in advanced cancers. Study-wide context: Mean age 60 years, range roughly 23 to 79; 82.7% male. Three partial responders included one hepatocellular carcinoma patient and two cutaneous melanoma patients. Study-wide findings and caveats: Circulating CD4+ and CD8+ T cells showed clonal expansion by week 6 at 0.1 to 3.0 mg/kg.

Comments on this clone: Its antigen is currently unknown.

Sequencing was performed with immunoSEQ multiplex PCR; in TCRdb, only in-frame clones are kept and a portion is missing. The repertoire holds about 28,000 clones, with roughly 87% as singletons. The V segment lost 5 bases and the J segment 8 bases; nucleotides outside the gene matches: 14. Per the germline V gene, CDR1 is SNHLY and CDR2 is FYNNEI. The CDR3 totals 17 residues. The source is an adult with an advanced solid tumor such as melanoma, head and neck, liver or kidney cancer. This chain connects TRBV2 to TRBJ2-6; 8 bases align to TRBD1. The sequencing used CD4+ or CD8+ T cells sorted from blood, collected in a trial of the OX40 agonist ivuxolimab. Here the CDR3 DNA reads TGTGCCAGCAGTCATAACTACCGGGACAGGTTTTCCAACGTCCTGACTTTC. This codes for CASSHNYRDRFSNVLTF.